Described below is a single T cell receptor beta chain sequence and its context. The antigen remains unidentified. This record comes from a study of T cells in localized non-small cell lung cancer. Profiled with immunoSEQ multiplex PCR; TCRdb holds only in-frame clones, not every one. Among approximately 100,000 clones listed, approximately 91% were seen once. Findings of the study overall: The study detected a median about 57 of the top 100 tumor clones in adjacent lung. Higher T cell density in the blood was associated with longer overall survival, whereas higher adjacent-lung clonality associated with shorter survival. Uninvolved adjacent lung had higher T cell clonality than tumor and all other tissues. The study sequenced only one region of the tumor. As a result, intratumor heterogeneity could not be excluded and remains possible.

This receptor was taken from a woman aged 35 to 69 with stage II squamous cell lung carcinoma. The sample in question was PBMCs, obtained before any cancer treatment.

CDR3 sequence (DNA): TGTGCCAGTAGTATAAACCGGGACCGCTACAATGAGCAGTTCTTC. Translating it yields CASSINRDRYNEQFF. V gene TRBV19 combines with J gene TRBJ2-1; D may correspond to TRBD1 or TRBD2 (5 bases each). The V and J ends lost 2 bases and 3 bases respectively, with 11 bases between them. Germline CDR1 LNHDA, CDR2 SQIVND (reference sequence). CDR3 length: 15 amino acids.